The entry that follows covers one TCR beta chain sequence. The data originate from a study of shared clonotypes between healthy human individuals. Trimming left V 3 bases short and J 2 bases short, with 5 bases between. The CDR3 loop spans 12 amino acids. From germline, CDR1 is GTSNPN and CDR2 SVGIG (reference sequence). Repertoires were generated with immunoSEQ multiplex PCR, while TCRdb's copy carries only in-frame clones and drops some. The sample consists of 2 million to 2.5 million clones, 85% to 95% of them appearing once. This chain links TRBV30 with TRBJ2-4; D gene uncertain. The TCR was taken from a man aged 18 to 30 in good health. Specimen: naive CD4+ T cells sorted from blood. Subset specified: CD45RA+ positively selected. DNA of the CDR3: TGTGCCTGGAGCTCCCCCAAAAACATTCAGTACTTC. The encoded protein is CAWSSPKNIQYF.